The rows below give T cell receptor beta chains drawn from one sample of a study of beta chain features in type 1 diabetes. Sequencing used immunoSEQ multiplex PCR; TCRdb keeps in-frame clones, though not all of them. The sample holds about 900,000 clones; roughly a sixth are singletons and the top ten take 0.02% to 0.025%. Source material: naive CD4+ T cells from blood. The receptors were sampled from a woman between 18 and 29 years old in good health. The CDR3 runs from the conserved cysteine through the conserved F or W. D genes are given only for firm matches. Clone size is not always given. Where it is, it says once, few, many or a class for expanded clones.

V gene: TRBV7-2; clone size: few; D gene: NA; J gene: TRBJ2-1; CDR3 protein: CASSLVGQSTSYNEQFF; CDR3 DNA: TGTGCCAGCAGCTTAGTCGGACAGTCGACCTCCTACAATGAGCAGTTCTTC
V gene: TRBV9; clone size: few; D gene: NA; J gene: TRBJ1-3; CDR3 protein: CASSVDPNSGNTIYF; CDR3 DNA: TGTGCCAGCAGCGTTGACCCTAACTCTGGAAACACCATATATTTT
V gene: TRBV29-1; clone size: NA; D gene: TRBD1; J gene: TRBJ2-1; CDR3 protein: CSVGQGARSEQFF; CDR3 DNA: TGCAGCGTGGGACAGGGGGCGCGAAGTGAGCAGTTCTTC
V gene: TRBV7-6; clone size: NA; D gene: TRBD1; J gene: TRBJ2-3; CDR3 protein: CASSLVGVRDRALDTQYF; CDR3 DNA: TGTGCCAGCAGCTTAGTGGGAGTGAGGGACAGGGCGTTAGATACGCAGTATTTT
V gene: TRBV28; clone size: once; D gene: NA; J gene: TRBJ2-7; CDR3 protein: CASRGDIAYEQYF; CDR3 DNA: TGTGCCAGCAGAGGGGACATTGCCTACGAGCAGTACTTC
V gene: TRBV14; clone size: NA; D gene: TRBD1; J gene: TRBJ2-1; CDR3 protein: CASSRITGVNEQFF; CDR3 DNA: TGTGCCAGCAGCAGAATTACAGGGGTCAATGAGCAGTTCTTC
V gene: TRBV15; clone size: few; D gene: NA; J gene: TRBJ2-2; CDR3 protein: CATSRDPGRVDTGELFF; CDR3 DNA: TGTGCCACCAGCAGAGATCCGGGCAGGGTGGACACCGGGGAGCTGTTTTTT
V gene: TRBV19; clone size: NA; D gene: TRBD2; J gene: TRBJ2-1; CDR3 protein: CASSRGTSSIVYNEQFF; CDR3 DNA: TGTGCCAGTAGTCGCGGGACTAGCTCGATAGTTTACAATGAGCAGTTCTTC
V gene: TRBV27; clone size: NA; D gene: TRBD2; J gene: TRBJ2-1; CDR3 protein: CASSLAGGGVNEQFF; CDR3 DNA: TGTGCCAGCAGTTTAGCGGGAGGAGGTGTTAATGAGCAGTTCTTC
V gene: TRBV10-3; clone size: NA; D gene: TRBD1; J gene: TRBJ1-1; CDR3 protein: CAISRDRPIEAFF; CDR3 DNA: TGTGCCATCAGCCGGGACAGGCCAATTGAAGCTTTCTTT
V gene: TRBV6-6; clone size: NA; D gene: NA; J gene: TRBJ1-2; CDR3 protein: CASSPTSYGYTF; CDR3 DNA: TGTGCCAGCAGCCCTACGTCCTATGGCTACACCTTC
V gene: TRBV18; clone size: NA; D gene: NA; J gene: TRBJ2-5; CDR3 protein: CASSPLAREQETQYF; CDR3 DNA: TGTGCCAGCTCACCACTAGCTCGGGAACAAGAGACCCAGTACTTC
V gene: TRBV27; clone size: few; D gene: NA; J gene: TRBJ1-5; CDR3 protein: CASSLEGRGGQPQHF; CDR3 DNA: TGTGCCAGCAGTTTAGAGGGGCGGGGTGGGCAGCCCCAGCATTTT
V gene: TRBV7-9; clone size: NA; D gene: NA; J gene: TRBJ2-4; CDR3 protein: CASSLTPKNIQYF; CDR3 DNA: TGTGCCAGCAGCTTAACCCCAAAAAACATTCAGTACTTC
V gene: TRBV28; clone size: few; D gene: TRBD2; J gene: TRBJ2-3; CDR3 protein: CASSTPTSGDTDTQYF; CDR3 DNA: TGTGCCAGCAGTACCCCGACTAGCGGGGACACAGATACGCAGTATTTT
V gene: TRBV2; clone size: few; D gene: NA; J gene: TRBJ2-3; CDR3 protein: CASSELWGTDTQYF; CDR3 DNA: TGTGCCAGCAGTGAACTGTGGGGCACAGATACGCAGTATTTT
V gene: TRBV6-5; clone size: few; D gene: TRBD1; J gene: TRBJ2-1; CDR3 protein: CASRGGQVVEQFF; CDR3 DNA: TGTGCCAGCAGGGGGGGACAGGTCGTCGAGCAGTTCTTC
V gene: TRBV10-3; clone size: NA; D gene: NA; J gene: TRBJ1-5; CDR3 protein: CAIRGGGNQPQHF; CDR3 DNA: TGTGCCATCAGGGGGGGAGGTAATCAGCCCCAGCATTTT
V gene: TRBV28; clone size: few; D gene: NA; J gene: TRBJ1-1; CDR3 protein: CASSLTNTEAFF; CDR3 DNA: TGTGCCAGCAGTTTAACTAACACTGAAGCTTTCTTT
V gene: TRBV18; clone size: NA; D gene: TRBD2; J gene: TRBJ2-1; CDR3 protein: CASSPPSGGEQFF; CDR3 DNA: TGTGCCAGCTCACCACCTAGCGGGGGTGAGCAGTTCTTC
V gene: TRBV6-5; clone size: NA; D gene: TRBD1; J gene: TRBJ2-7; CDR3 protein: CASSYLGQGDHEQYF; CDR3 DNA: TGTGCCAGCAGTTACCTGGGACAGGGGGACCACGAGCAGTACTTC
V gene: TRBV28; clone size: NA; D gene: NA; J gene: TRBJ1-3; CDR3 protein: CASHSGVGNTIYF; CDR3 DNA: TGTGCCAGCCATTCGGGAGTTGGAAACACCATATATTTT
V gene: TRBV4-2; clone size: NA; D gene: NA; J gene: TRBJ1-2; CDR3 protein: CASSQLTGTNGYTF; CDR3 DNA: TGTGCCAGCAGCCAGCTAACAGGGACTAACGGCTACACCTTC
V gene: TRBV19; clone size: NA; D gene: TRBD2; J gene: TRBJ2-3; CDR3 protein: CASSDFGGAGATDTQYF; CDR3 DNA: TGTGCCAGTAGCGACTTCGGGGGAGCGGGAGCCACAGATACGCAGTATTTT
V gene: TRBV2; clone size: few; D gene: NA; J gene: TRBJ2-3; CDR3 protein: CASSESGPTDTQYF; CDR3 DNA: TGTGCCAGCAGTGAGTCGGGACCCACAGATACGCAGTATTTT
V gene: TRBV7-9; clone size: few; D gene: TRBD2; J gene: TRBJ2-5; CDR3 protein: CASSFRTSGSVETQYF; CDR3 DNA: TGTGCCAGCAGCTTCCGGACTAGCGGGAGTGTAGAGACCCAGTACTTC
V gene: TRBV4-3; clone size: NA; D gene: NA; J gene: TRBJ1-5; CDR3 protein: CASSQGAGVNQPQHF; CDR3 DNA: TGCGCCAGCAGCCAAGGGGCTGGGGTCAATCAGCCCCAGCATTTT
V gene: TRBV5-1; clone size: few; D gene: NA; J gene: TRBJ2-5; CDR3 protein: CASSNLALRGETQYF; CDR3 DNA: TGCGCCAGCAGCAATCTAGCGCTACGAGGCGAGACCCAGTACTTC
V gene: TRBV15; clone size: NA; D gene: TRBD1; J gene: TRBJ1-5; CDR3 protein: CATSRRQGSYQPQHF; CDR3 DNA: TGTGCCACCAGCAGGAGACAGGGGAGCTATCAGCCCCAGCATTTT
V gene: TRBV2; clone size: few; D gene: NA; J gene: TRBJ1-5; CDR3 protein: CASSGEGPAHNQPQHF; CDR3 DNA: TGTGCCAGCAGTGGAGAGGGGCCGGCCCACAATCAGCCCCAGCATTTT
V gene: TRBV14; clone size: few; D gene: TRBD2; J gene: TRBJ2-3; CDR3 protein: CASSQRTSGRDTQYF; CDR3 DNA: TGTGCCAGCAGCCAACGGACTAGCGGGAGAGATACGCAGTATTTT
V gene: TRBV9; clone size: NA; D gene: NA; J gene: TRBJ2-2; CDR3 protein: CASSVVGGWNTGELFF; CDR3 DNA: TGTGCCAGCAGCGTAGTTGGGGGCTGGAACACCGGGGAGCTGTTTTTT
V gene: TRBV6-5; clone size: NA; D gene: TRBD2; J gene: TRBJ2-7; CDR3 protein: CASSPDGLAGAEQYF; CDR3 DNA: TGTGCCAGCAGTCCGGACGGACTAGCGGGAGCCGAGCAGTACTTC
V gene: TRBV7-8; clone size: few; D gene: NA; J gene: TRBJ1-2; CDR3 protein: CASSLVTANYGYTF; CDR3 DNA: TGTGCCAGCAGCTTAGTGACAGCTAACTATGGCTACACCTTC
V gene: TRBV2; clone size: few; D gene: NA; J gene: TRBJ2-2; CDR3 protein: CASRTGELFF; CDR3 DNA: TGTGCCAGCCGAACCGGGGAGCTGTTTTTT
V gene: TRBV18; clone size: few; D gene: TRBD2; J gene: TRBJ2-7; CDR3 protein: CASSPPGLADYEQYF; CDR3 DNA: TGTGCCAGCTCACCCCCGGGACTAGCGGACTACGAGCAGTACTTC
V gene: TRBV11-2; clone size: NA; D gene: NA; J gene: TRBJ2-6; CDR3 protein: CASRPLREWINVLTF; CDR3 DNA: TGTGCCAGCAGACCGCTACGGGAGTGGATAAACGTCCTGACTTTC
V gene: TRBV21-1; clone size: NA; D gene: NA; J gene: TRBJ2-1; CDR3 protein: CASSIIVRASGSCYSYNEQFF; CDR3 DNA: TGTGCCAGCAGCATCATTGTTCGGGCTAGCGGGAGTTGCTACTCCTACAATGAGCAGTTCTTC
V gene: TRBV20-1; clone size: few; D gene: NA; J gene: TRBJ1-1; CDR3 protein: CSAVGGPEAFF; CDR3 DNA: TGCAGTGCTGTGGGGGGACCAGAAGCTTTCTTT
V gene: TRBV4-1; clone size: few; D gene: NA; J gene: TRBJ2-6; CDR3 protein: CASSQDNGGSGANVLTF; CDR3 DNA: TGCGCCAGCAGCCAAGATAACGGGGGATCTGGGGCCAACGTCCTGACTTTC
V gene: TRBV9; clone size: NA; D gene: TRBD1; J gene: TRBJ2-3; CDR3 protein: CASSVAPSGQGADTQYF; CDR3 DNA: TGTGCCAGCAGCGTAGCCCCCTCGGGACAGGGTGCAGATACGCAGTATTTT
V gene: TRBV6-1; clone size: few; D gene: NA; J gene: TRBJ1-2; CDR3 protein: CASSDGQNYGYTF; CDR3 DNA: TGCGCCAGCAGTGATGGACAAAACTATGGCTACACCTTC
V gene: TRBV7-2; clone size: NA; D gene: TRBD1; J gene: TRBJ2-7; CDR3 protein: CASSSSGGSGYEQYF; CDR3 DNA: TGTGCCAGCAGCTCCTCAGGGGGTTCAGGGTACGAGCAGTACTTC
V gene: TRBV11-3; clone size: NA; D gene: NA; J gene: TRBJ2-2; CDR3 protein: CASSLNGATGELFF; CDR3 DNA: TGTGCCAGCAGCTTAAATGGAGCTACCGGGGAGCTGTTTTTT
V gene: TRBV28; clone size: few; D gene: NA; J gene: TRBJ2-7; CDR3 protein: CASPPGKLLDEQYF; CDR3 DNA: TGTGCCAGCCCCCCGGGAAAACTATTAGACGAGCAGTACTTC
V gene: TRBV1; clone size: NA; D gene: NA; J gene: TRBJ2-7; CDR3 protein: CTSSQPGPASGRAAYEQYF; CDR3 DNA: TGCACCAGCAGCCAGCCTGGCCCCGCTAGCGGGAGGGCCGCCTACGAGCAGTACTTC
V gene: TRBV9; clone size: NA; D gene: TRBD1; J gene: TRBJ2-5; CDR3 protein: CASSKQGAAWETQYF; CDR3 DNA: TGTGCCAGCAGCAAACAGGGGGCTGCATGGGAGACCCAGTACTTC
V gene: TRBV19; clone size: few; D gene: NA; J gene: TRBJ2-1; CDR3 protein: CASSSRLGTEQFF; CDR3 DNA: TGTGCCAGTAGTAGCCGACTAGGGACTGAGCAGTTCTTC
V gene: TRBV20-1; clone size: NA; D gene: NA; J gene: TRBJ2-5; CDR3 protein: CSGEAVETQYF; CDR3 DNA: TGCAGTGGTGAGGCGGTGGAGACCCAGTACTTC
V gene: TRBV28; clone size: few; D gene: NA; J gene: TRBJ1-5; CDR3 protein: CASRPTTGSNQPQHF; CDR3 DNA: TGTGCCAGCAGACCTACGACAGGTTCCAATCAGCCCCAGCATTTT
V gene: TRBV19; clone size: NA; D gene: NA; J gene: TRBJ2-3; CDR3 protein: CASSTGPFSLPDTQYF; CDR3 DNA: TGTGCCAGTAGTACCGGTCCTTTTTCTCTCCCAGATACGCAGTATTTT
V gene: TRBV5-6; clone size: NA; D gene: NA; J gene: TRBJ2-7; CDR3 protein: CASSLSRGPDYEQYF; CDR3 DNA: TGTGCCAGCAGCTTGTCTCGGGGACCAGACTACGAGCAGTACTTC
V gene: TRBV5-1; clone size: NA; D gene: NA; J gene: TRBJ2-6; CDR3 protein: CASSLEDRVAGANVLTF; CDR3 DNA: TGCGCCAGCAGCTTGGAGGACCGGGTTGCTGGGGCCAACGTCCTGACTTTC
V gene: TRBV7-2; clone size: few; D gene: NA; J gene: TRBJ2-1; CDR3 protein: CASSYPSSGSASSNEQFF; CDR3 DNA: TGTGCCAGCAGCTACCCCTCCTCCGGCTCCGCGTCTAGCAATGAGCAGTTCTTC
V gene: TRBV20-1; clone size: few; D gene: NA; J gene: TRBJ2-7; CDR3 protein: CSASGSYEQYF; CDR3 DNA: TGCAGTGCTAGTGGGAGCTACGAGCAGTACTTC
V gene: TRBV27; clone size: NA; D gene: NA; J gene: TRBJ2-7; CDR3 protein: CASSFEWDGHSYEQYF; CDR3 DNA: TGTGCCAGCAGTTTCGAATGGGACGGCCACTCCTACGAGCAGTACTTC
V gene: TRBV4-2; clone size: NA; D gene: NA; J gene: TRBJ2-1; CDR3 protein: CASSQGWGRGADEQFF; CDR3 DNA: TGTGCCAGCAGCCAAGGCTGGGGGAGAGGGGCGGATGAGCAGTTCTTC
V gene: TRBV10-3; clone size: few; D gene: NA; J gene: TRBJ2-7; CDR3 protein: CAIGGTVSEQYF; CDR3 DNA: TGTGCCATCGGGGGGACAGTCAGCGAGCAGTACTTC
V gene: TRBV27; clone size: NA; D gene: TRBD1; J gene: TRBJ1-2; CDR3 protein: CASSSTGGMSGYTF; CDR3 DNA: TGTGCCAGCAGTTCGACAGGGGGCATGAGTGGCTACACCTTC